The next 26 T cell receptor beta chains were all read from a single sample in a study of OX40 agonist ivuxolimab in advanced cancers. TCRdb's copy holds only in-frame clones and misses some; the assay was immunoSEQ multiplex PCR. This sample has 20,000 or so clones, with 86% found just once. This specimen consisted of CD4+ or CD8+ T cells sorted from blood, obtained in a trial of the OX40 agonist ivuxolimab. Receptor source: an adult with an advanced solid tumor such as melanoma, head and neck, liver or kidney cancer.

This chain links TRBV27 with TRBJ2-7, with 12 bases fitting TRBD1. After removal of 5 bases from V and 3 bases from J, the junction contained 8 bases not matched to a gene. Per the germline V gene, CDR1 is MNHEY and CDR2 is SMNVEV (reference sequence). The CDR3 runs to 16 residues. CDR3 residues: CASSATGTGGDYEQYF. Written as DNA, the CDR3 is TGTGCCAGCAGTGCAACGGGGACAGGGGGCGACTACGAGCAGTACTTC.

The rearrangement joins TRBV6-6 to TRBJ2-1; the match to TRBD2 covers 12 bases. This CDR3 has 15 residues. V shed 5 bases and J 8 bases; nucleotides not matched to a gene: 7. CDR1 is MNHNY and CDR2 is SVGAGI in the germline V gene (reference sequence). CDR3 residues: CASSLRLAGADEQFF. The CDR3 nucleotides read TGTGCCAGCAGTCTTCGACTAGCGGGAGCAGATGAGCAGTTCTTC.

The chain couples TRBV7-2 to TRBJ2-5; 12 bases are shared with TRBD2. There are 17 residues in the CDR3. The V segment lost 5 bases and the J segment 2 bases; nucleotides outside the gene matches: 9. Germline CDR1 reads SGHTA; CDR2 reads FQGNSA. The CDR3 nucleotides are TGTGCCAGCAGCCAGGCCCGGACTAGCGGGACTCAAGAGACCCAGTACTTC. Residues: CASSQARTSGTQETQYF. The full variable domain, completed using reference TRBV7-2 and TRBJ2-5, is GAGVSQSPSNKVTEKGKDVELRCDPISGHTALYWYRQSLGQGLEFLIYFQGNSAPDKSGLPSDRFSAERTGGSVSTLTIQRTQQEDSAVYLCASSQARTSGTQETQYFGPGTRLLVL.

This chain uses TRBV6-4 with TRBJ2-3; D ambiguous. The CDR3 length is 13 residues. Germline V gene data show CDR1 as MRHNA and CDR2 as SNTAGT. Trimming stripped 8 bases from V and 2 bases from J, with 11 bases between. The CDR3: CASSERSTDTQYF. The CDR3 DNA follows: TGTGCCAGCTCGGAGCGTTCCACAGATACGCAGTATTTT.

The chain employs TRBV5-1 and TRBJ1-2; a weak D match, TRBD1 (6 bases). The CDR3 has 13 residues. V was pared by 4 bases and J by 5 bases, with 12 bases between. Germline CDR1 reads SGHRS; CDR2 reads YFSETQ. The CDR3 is CASSTRGGYGYTF. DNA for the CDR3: TGCGCCAGCAGCACCAGGGGAGGGTATGGCTACACCTTC.

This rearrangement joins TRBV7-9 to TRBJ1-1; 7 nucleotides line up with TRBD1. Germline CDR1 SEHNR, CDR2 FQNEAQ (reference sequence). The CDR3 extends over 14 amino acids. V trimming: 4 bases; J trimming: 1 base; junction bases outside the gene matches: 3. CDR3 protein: CASSWDSSNTEAFF. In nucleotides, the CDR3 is TGTGCCAGCAGCTGGGACAGCTCGAACACTGAAGCTTTCTTT.

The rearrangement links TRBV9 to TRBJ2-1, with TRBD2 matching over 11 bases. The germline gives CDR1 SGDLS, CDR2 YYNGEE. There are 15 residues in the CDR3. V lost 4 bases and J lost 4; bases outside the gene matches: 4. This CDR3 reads CASSFTSGSYNEQFF. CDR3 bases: TGTGCCAGCAGCTTCACTAGCGGGAGTTACAATGAGCAGTTCTTC.

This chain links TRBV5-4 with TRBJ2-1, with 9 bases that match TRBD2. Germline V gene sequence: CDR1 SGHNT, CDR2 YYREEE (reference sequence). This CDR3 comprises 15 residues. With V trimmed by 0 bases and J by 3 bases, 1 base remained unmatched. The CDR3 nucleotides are TGTGCCAGCAGCTTGGAACTAGCGGGCTACAATGAGCAGTTCTTC. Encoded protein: CASSLELAGYNEQFF.

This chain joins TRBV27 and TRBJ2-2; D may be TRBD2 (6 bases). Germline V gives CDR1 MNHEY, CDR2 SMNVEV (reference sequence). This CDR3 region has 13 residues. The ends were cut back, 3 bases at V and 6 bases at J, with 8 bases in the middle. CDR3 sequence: CASSFGSPGELFF. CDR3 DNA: TGTGCCAGCAGTTTCGGGAGTCCCGGGGAGCTGTTTTTT.

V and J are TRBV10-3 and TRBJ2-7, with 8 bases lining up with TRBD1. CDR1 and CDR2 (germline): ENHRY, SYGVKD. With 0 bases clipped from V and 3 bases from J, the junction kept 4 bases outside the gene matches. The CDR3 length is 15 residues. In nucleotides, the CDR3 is TGTGCCATCAGTGAGTCGGAGACAGGGGTCTACGAGCAGTACTTC. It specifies CAISESETGVYEQYF.

CDR3 loop: CASSSRTDLTDTQYF. CDR3 DNA sequence: TGTGCCAGCAGTTCGAGGACAGACCTCACAGATACGCAGTATTTT. The gene calls are TRBV28 and TRBJ2-3; D is perhaps TRBD1 (6 bases). CDR3 length: 15 residues. The ends were cut back, 4 bases at V and 2 bases at J, with 13 bases in the middle. In germline, CDR1 is MDHEN, CDR2 SYDVKM.

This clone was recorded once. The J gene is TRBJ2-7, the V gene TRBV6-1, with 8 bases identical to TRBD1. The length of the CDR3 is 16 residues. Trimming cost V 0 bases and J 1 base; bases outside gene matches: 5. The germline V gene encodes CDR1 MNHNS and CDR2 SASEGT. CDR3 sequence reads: CASSEASGTGSYEQYF. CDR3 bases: TGTGCCAGCAGTGAAGCGTCCGGGACAGGATCCTACGAGCAGTACTTC.

The CDR3 sequence: CASSFLWLEQFF. The CDR3 DNA follows: TGTGCCAGCAGCTTTTTGTGGCTTGAGCAGTTCTTC. The chain carries TRBV5-6 and TRBJ2-1; D unresolved. Trimming removed 2 bases at V and 9 bases at J, with 9 bases between. This CDR3 contains 12 residues. CDR1 is SGHDT, CDR2 YYEEEE, per germline. Supplemented by reference TRBV5-6 and TRBJ2-1, the full variable domain reads DAGVTQSPTHLIKTRGQQVTLRCSPKSGHDTVSWYQQALGQGPQFIFQYYEEEERQRGNFPDRFSGHQFPNYSSELNVNALLLGDSALYLCASSFLWLEQFFGPGTRLTVL.

The CDR3 DNA reads as TGCAGCGCTAGACAGGGGTCCTCCTACGAGCAGTACTTC. Its protein is CSARQGSSYEQYF. The gene calls are TRBV29-1 and TRBJ2-7; 8 nucleotides agree with TRBD1. The V and J ends lost 7 bases and 0 bases, in that order; junction bases with no gene match: 5. The CDR3 has 13 amino acids. CDR1 and CDR2 (germline): SQVTM, ANQGSEA.

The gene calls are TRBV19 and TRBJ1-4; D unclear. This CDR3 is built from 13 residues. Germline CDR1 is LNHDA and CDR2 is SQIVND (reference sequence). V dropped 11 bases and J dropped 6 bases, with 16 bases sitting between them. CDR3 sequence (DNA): TGTGCCGTAGGGCCCTCGGCGGATGAAAAACTGTTTTTT. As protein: CAVGPSADEKLFF. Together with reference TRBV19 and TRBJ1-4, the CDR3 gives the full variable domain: DGGITQSPKYLFRKEGQNVTLSCEQNLNHDAMYWYRQDPGQGLRLIYYSQIVNDFQKGDIAEGYSVSREKKESFPLTVTSAQKNPTAFYLCAVGPSADEKLFFGSGTQLSVL.

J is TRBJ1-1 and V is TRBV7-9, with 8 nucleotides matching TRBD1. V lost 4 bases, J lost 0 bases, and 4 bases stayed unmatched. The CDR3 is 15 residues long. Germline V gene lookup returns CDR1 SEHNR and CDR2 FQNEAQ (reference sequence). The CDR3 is CASSSPDRVNTEAFF. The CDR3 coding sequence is TGTGCCAGCAGCTCCCCGGACAGGGTGAACACTGAAGCTTTCTTT. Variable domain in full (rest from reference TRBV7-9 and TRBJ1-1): DTGVSQNPRHKITKRGQNVTFRCDPISEHNRLYWYRQTLGQGPEFLTYFQNEAQLEKSRLLSDRFSAERPKGSFSTLEIQRTEQGDSAMYLCASSSPDRVNTEAFFGQGTRLTVV.

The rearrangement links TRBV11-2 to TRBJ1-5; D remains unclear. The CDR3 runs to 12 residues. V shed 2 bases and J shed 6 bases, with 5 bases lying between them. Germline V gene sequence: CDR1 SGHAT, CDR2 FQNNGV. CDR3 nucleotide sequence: TGTGCCAGCAGCTTAACCGGTCAGCCCCAGCATTTT. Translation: CASSLTGQPQHF. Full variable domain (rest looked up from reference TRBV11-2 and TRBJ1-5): EAGVAQSPRYKIIEKRQSVAFWCNPISGHATLYWYQQILGQGPKLLIQFQNNGVVDDSQLPKDRFSAERLKGVDSTLKIQPAKLEDSAVYLCASSLTGQPQHFGDGTRLSIL.

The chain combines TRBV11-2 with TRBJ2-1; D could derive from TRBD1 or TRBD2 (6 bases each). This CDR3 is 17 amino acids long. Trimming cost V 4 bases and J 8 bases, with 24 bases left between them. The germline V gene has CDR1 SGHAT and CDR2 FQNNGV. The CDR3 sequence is CASSSWGRGLSLDEQFF. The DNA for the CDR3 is TGTGCCAGCAGCTCGTGGGGGCGGGGACTTTCTCTTGATGAGCAGTTCTTC.

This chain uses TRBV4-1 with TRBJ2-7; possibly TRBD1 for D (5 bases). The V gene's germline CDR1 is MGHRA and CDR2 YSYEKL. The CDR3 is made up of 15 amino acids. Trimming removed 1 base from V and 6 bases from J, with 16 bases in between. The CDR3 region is CASSQGPGPLREQYF. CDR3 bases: TGCGCCAGCAGCCAAGGACCAGGGCCCCTTCGCGAGCAGTACTTC.

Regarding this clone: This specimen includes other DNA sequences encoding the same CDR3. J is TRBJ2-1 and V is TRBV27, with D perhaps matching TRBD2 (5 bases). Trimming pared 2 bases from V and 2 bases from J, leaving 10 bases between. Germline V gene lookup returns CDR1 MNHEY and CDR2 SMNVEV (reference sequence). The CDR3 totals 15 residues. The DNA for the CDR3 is TGTGCCAGCAGTTTAGCTGGCGGGCCCTACAATGAGCAGTTCTTC. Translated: CASSLAGGPYNEQFF.

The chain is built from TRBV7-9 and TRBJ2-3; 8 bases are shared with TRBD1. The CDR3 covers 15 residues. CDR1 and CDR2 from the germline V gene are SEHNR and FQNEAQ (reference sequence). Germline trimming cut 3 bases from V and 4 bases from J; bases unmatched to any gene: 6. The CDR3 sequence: CASSLPDRESDTQYF. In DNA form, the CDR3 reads TGTGCCAGCAGCTTGCCGGACAGGGAGTCAGATACGCAGTATTTT.

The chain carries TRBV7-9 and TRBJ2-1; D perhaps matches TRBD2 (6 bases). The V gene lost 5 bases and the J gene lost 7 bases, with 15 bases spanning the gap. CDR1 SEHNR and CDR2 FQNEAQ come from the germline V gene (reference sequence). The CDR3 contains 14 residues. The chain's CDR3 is CASSPPISGNEQFF. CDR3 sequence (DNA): TGTGCCAGCAGCCCCCCGATCAGCGGGAATGAGCAGTTCTTC.

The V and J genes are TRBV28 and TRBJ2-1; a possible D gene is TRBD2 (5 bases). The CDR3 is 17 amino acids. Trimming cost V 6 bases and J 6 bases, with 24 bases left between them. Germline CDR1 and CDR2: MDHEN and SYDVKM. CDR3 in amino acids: CASSQFPPRVVINEQFF. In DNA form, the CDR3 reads TGTGCCAGCAGCCAGTTCCCCCCGAGGGTAGTGATCAATGAGCAGTTCTTC. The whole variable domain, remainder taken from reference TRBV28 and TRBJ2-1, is DVKVTQSSRYLVKRTGEKVFLECVQDMDHENMFWYRQDPGLGLRLIYFSYDVKMKEKGDIPEGYSVSREKKERFSLILESASTNQTSMYLCASSQFPPRVVINEQFFGPGTRLTVL.

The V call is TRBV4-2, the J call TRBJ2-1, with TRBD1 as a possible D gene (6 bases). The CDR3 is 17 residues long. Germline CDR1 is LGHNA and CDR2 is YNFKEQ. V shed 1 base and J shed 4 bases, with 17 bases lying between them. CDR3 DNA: TGTGCCAGCAGCCAAGGGGCGCACGAGGGGGAATACAATGAGCAGTTCTTC. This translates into CASSQGAHEGEYNEQFF.

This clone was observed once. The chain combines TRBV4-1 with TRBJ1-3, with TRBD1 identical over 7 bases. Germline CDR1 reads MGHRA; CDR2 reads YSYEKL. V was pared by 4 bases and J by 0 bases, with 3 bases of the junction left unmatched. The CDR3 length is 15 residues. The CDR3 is CASSPQGLSGNTIYF. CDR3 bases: TGCGCCAGCAGCCCACAGGGGCTCTCTGGAAACACCATATATTTT.

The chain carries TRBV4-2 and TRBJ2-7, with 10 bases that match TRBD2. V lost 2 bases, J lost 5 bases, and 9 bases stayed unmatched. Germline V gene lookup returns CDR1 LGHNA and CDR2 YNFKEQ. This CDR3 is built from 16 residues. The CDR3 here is CASSQSAGLASDEQYF. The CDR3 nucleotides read TGTGCCAGCAGCCAATCTGCGGGACTAGCGAGCGACGAGCAGTACTTC.